The clone carrying this T cell receptor beta chain was picked up one time. V was cut by 4 bases and J by 5 bases, with 18 bases left in between. This CDR3 contains 15 residues. Germline CDR1 LGHDT, CDR2 YNNKEL (reference sequence). The data stem from a study of T cell responses to AZD1222 COVID-19 vaccine. The method was immunoSEQ multiplex PCR; TCRdb's version includes in-frame clones alone and lacks a portion of them. This sample carries around 100,000 clones, more than 70% of them seen once, and the ten largest clones take roughly a tenth. The clonotype originates from an adult who received the AZD1222 COVID-19 vaccine. This rearrangement joins TRBV3-1 (or the pseudogene TRBV3-2) to TRBJ2-7, with D maybe TRBD1 (6 bases). Source: peripheral blood, taken 28 days after the second AZD1222 dose. CDR3 region: CASSPRTAPWNEQYF. CDR3 nucleotides: TGTGCCAGCAGCCCGAGGACAGCTCCCTGGAACGAGCAGTACTTC.